The rows below give T cell receptor beta chains drawn from one sample of a study of cytomegalovirus exposure and HLA in healthy donors. TCRdb keeps only in-frame clones here, not all; method: immunoSEQ multiplex PCR. The data contain 150,000 to 200,000 clones, less than 85% of them singletons. The sequenced sample was PBMCs. Source of these receptors: a man between 18 and 35 years old in good health and CMV-seropositive. Both conserved end residues are part of each CDR3. Fields, in order: J gene, V gene, CDR3 protein.

J: TRBJ1-5; V: TRBV5-5; CDR3: CASSPVPGLLQPQHF
J: TRBJ1-1; V: TRBV14; CDR3: CASTPTGPIPKMNTEAFF
J: TRBJ2-7; V: TRBV7-6; CDR3: CASSLTRGPEQYF
J: TRBJ2-1; V: TRBV5-1; CDR3: CASSLGLADIVEQFF
J: TRBJ2-7; V: TRBV7-9; CDR3: CASSFEGDSYEQYF
J: TRBJ2-7; V: TRBV6-1; CDR3: CASSEVGSGGDFIYEQYF
J: TRBJ2-2; V: TRBV14; CDR3: CASSQVPGQGNRATGELFF
J: TRBJ2-7; V: TRBV7-2; CDR3: CASTPRQGLYEQYF
J: TRBJ2-1; V: TRBV19; CDR3: CASSMAGGSYNEQFF
J: TRBJ2-2; V: TRBV7-6; CDR3: CASSLGAFKPGELFF
J: TRBJ2-6; V: TRBV19; CDR3: CASSLRGRSSGANVLTF
J: TRBJ1-5; V: TRBV28; CDR3: CASRKGVMNNQPQHF
J: TRBJ2-2; V: TRBV2; CDR3: CASTLRQGAAGELFF
J: TRBJ1-1; V: TRBV6-5; CDR3: CASSRQGADDTEAFF
J: TRBJ2-7; V: TRBV11-2; CDR3: CASGFPGRAFVF
J: TRBJ1-2; V: TRBV5-1; CDR3: CASSLARASGGGYTF
J: TRBJ2-7; V: TRBV11-2; CDR3: CASSRTSASYEQYF
J: TRBJ2-1; V: TRBV11-3; CDR3: CASSLVGTGGYNEQFF
J: TRBJ2-1; V: TRBV6-5; CDR3: CAATRGPSYNEQFF
J: TRBJ1-5; V: TRBV13; CDR3: CASSLQGASQPQHF
J: TRBJ2-7; V: TRBV15; CDR3: CATSAPRSGSNEQYF
J: TRBJ2-2; V: TRBV18; CDR3: CASSPGLAKGELFF
J: TRBJ1-5; V: TRBV19; CDR3: CASPVRGNQPQHF
J: TRBJ2-7; V: TRBV7-2; CDR3: CASSLASGYASYEQYF
J: TRBJ2-7; V: TRBV30; CDR3: CAWSVLFSEQYF
J: TRBJ2-1; V: TRBV7-2; CDR3: CASSLGGGLAVDEQFF
J: TRBJ1-2; V: TRBV5-4; CDR3: CASSREGTGFYGYTF
J: TRBJ1-1; V: TRBV6-1; CDR3: CASSPRREGNTEAFF
J: TRBJ2-3; V: TRBV2; CDR3: CASSQAPSRGDTQYF
J: TRBJ2-3; V: TRBV2; CDR3: CASSDPGQGALADTQYF
J: TRBJ2-3; V: TRBV10-3; CDR3: CAIRGGGFSTDTQYF
J: TRBJ2-7; V: TRBV28; CDR3: CASSAGTSGVYEQYF
J: TRBJ1-1; V: TRBV27; CDR3: CASSSDRTNVGTEAFF
J: TRBJ2-7; V: TRBV5-5; CDR3: CASSLEAGPAAYEQYF
J: TRBJ1-1; V: TRBV6-1; CDR3: CASVPGQGGKAEAFF
J: TRBJ1-5; V: TRBV27; CDR3: CASSPLFPGKLQSQPQHF
J: TRBJ2-3; V: TRBV14; CDR3: CASSQVGTSEDTQYF
J: TRBJ2-6; V: TRBV9; CDR3: CASSMSSGANVLTF
J: TRBJ2-2; V: TRBV6-5; CDR3: CASSYSSGVGELFF
J: TRBJ1-2; V: TRBV2; CDR3: CASSRGTPSEGYGYTF
J: TRBJ1-2; V: TRBV9; CDR3: CASSVRSQDYGYTF
J: TRBJ2-3; V: TRBV7-2; CDR3: CASSSYTGGRDTQYF
J: TRBJ2-3; V: TRBV27; CDR3: CASSLTGTSQPTQYF
J: TRBJ2-2; V: TRBV15; CDR3: CATSRESDYTGELFF
J: TRBJ2-1; V: TRBV7-9; CDR3: CASAGASSYNEQFF
J: TRBJ2-7; V: TRBV6-5; CDR3: CASSSPETGSPREQYF
J: TRBJ1-5; V: TRBV19; CDR3: CASSTSQGREPQHF
J: TRBJ1-5; V: TRBV7-8; CDR3: CASSSQRAPLGSNQPQHF
J: TRBJ2-1; V: TRBV6-1; CDR3: CASKGLRGVDNEQFF
J: TRBJ1-6; V: TRBV27; CDR3: CASSLRRGPNSPLHF
J: TRBJ2-7; V: TRBV28; CDR3: CASSYNDRSSNEQYF
J: TRBJ2-1; V: TRBV2; CDR3: CASSASGGNYNEQFF
J: TRBJ2-3; V: TRBV6-6; CDR3: CASRPLLRDTQYF
J: TRBJ2-7; V: TRBV27; CDR3: CASSRREGYEQYF
J: TRBJ2-1; V: TRBV18; CDR3: CASSPRDRGGDEQFF
J: TRBJ1-1; V: TRBV30; CDR3: CAWSVRPQGATEAFF